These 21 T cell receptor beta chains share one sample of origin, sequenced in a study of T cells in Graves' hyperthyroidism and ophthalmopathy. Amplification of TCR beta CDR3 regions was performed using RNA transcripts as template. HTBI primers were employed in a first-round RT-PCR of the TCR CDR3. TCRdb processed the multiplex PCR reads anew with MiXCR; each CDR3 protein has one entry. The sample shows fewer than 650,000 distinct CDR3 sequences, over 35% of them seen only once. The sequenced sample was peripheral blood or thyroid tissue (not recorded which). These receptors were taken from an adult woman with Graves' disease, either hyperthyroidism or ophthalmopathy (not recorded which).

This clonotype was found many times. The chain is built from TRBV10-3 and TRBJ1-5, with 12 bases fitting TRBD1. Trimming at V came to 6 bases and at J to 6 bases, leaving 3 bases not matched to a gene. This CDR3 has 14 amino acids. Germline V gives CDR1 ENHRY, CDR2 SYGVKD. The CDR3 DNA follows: TGTGCCATCAGCGGGACAGGGGGCGTTCAGCCCCAGCATTTT. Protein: CAISGTGGVQPQHF.

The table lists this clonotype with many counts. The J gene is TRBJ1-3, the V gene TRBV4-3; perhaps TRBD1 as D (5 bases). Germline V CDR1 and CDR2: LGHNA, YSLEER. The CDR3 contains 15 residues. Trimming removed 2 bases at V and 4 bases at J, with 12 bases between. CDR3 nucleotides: TGCGCCAGCAGCCAATTCTCAGGGTCGGGAAACACCATATATTTT. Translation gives CASSQFSGSGNTIYF.

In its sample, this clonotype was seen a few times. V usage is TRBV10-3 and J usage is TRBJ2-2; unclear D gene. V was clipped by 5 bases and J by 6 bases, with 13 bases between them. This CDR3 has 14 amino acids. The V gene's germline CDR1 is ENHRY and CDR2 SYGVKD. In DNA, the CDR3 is TGTGCCATCAGTCCCGGGCCCCCTGCCGGGGAGCTGTTTTTT. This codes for CAISPGPPAGELFF.

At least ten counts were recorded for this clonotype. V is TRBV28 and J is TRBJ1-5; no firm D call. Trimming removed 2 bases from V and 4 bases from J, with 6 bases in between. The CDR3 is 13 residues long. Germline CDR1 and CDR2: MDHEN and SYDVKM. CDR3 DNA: TGTGCCAGCAGTTTAATGGGTAATCAGCCCCAGCATTTT. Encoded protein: CASSLMGNQPQHF.

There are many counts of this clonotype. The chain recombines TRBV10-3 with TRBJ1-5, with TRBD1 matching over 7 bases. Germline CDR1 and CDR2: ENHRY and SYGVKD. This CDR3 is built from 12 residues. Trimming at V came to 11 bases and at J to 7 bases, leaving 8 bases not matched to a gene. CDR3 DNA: TGTGCCGTTACAGGGGATTGGCAGCCCCAGCATTTT. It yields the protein CAVTGDWQPQHF.

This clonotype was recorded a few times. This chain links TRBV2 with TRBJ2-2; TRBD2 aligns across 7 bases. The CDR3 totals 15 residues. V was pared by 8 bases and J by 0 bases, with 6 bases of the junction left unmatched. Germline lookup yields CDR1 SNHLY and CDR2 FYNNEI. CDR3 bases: TGTGCCAGCGGGGACGCGGGGGCGAACACCGGGGAGCTGTTTTTT. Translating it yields CASGDAGANTGELFF.

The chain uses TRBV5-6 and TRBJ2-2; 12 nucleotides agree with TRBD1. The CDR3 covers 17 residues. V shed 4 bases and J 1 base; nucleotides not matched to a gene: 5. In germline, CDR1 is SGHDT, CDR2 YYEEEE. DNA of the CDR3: TGTGCCAGCAGCATCGGGACAGGGGGCGAGAACACCGGGGAGCTGTTTTTT. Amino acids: CASSIGTGGENTGELFF.

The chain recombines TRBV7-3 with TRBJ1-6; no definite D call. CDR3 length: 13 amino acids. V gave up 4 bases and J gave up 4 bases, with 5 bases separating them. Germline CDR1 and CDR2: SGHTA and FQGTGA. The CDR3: CASSSLYNSPLHF. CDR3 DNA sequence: TGTGCCAGCAGCTCCCTTTATAATTCACCCCTCCACTTT.

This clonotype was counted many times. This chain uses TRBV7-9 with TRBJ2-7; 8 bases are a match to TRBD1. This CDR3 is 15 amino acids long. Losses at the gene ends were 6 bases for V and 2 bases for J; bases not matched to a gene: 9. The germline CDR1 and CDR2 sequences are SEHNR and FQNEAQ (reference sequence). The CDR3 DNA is TGTGCCAGCAGTACCCGGACAGGGCCGACCTACGAGCAGTACTTC. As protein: CASSTRTGPTYEQYF.

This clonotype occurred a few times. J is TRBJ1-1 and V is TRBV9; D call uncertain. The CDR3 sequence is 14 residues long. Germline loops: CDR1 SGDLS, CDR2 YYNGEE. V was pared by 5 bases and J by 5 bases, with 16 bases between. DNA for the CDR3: TGTGCCAGCAGTTTGCGAGAGGTGCGAACTGAAGCTTTCTTT. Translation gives CASSLREVRTEAFF.

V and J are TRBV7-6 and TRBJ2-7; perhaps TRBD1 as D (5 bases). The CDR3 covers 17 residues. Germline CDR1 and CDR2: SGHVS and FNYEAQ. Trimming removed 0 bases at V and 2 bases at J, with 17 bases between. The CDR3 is CASSLASGTQGTYEQYF. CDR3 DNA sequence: TGTGCCAGCAGCTTAGCCTCCGGAACCCAGGGTACCTACGAGCAGTACTTC.

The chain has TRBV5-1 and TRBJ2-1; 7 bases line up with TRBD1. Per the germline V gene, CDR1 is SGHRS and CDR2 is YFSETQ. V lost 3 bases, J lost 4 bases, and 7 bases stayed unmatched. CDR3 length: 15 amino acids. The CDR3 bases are TGCGCCAGCAGCTCCCCGGGACAGAATTACAATGAGCAGTTCTTC. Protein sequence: CASSSPGQNYNEQFF.

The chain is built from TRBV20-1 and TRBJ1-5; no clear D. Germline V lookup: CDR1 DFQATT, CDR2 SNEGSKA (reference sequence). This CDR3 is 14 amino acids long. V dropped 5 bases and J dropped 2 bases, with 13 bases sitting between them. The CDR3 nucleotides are TGCAGTGCTCCTCGGCCGGGTGGCAATCAGCCCCAGCATTTT. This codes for CSAPRPGGNQPQHF.

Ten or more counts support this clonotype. CDR3 region: CASSLALTRQIKETQYF. The DNA of the CDR3 is TGTGCCAGCAGCTTGGCTTTGACTCGACAAATAAAAGAGACCCAGTACTTC. The genes are TRBV7-8 and TRBJ2-5; D gene uncertain. Trimming removed 3 bases at V and 3 bases at J, with 20 bases between. Germline loops: CDR1 SGHVS, CDR2 FQNEAQ. This CDR3 spans 17 amino acids. Supplemented by reference TRBV7-8 and TRBJ2-5, the full variable domain reads GAGVSQSPRYKVAKRGQDVALRCDPISGHVSLFWYQQALGQGPEFLTYFQNEAQLDKSGLPSDRFFAERPEGSVSTLKIQRTQQEDSAVYLCASSLALTRQIKETQYFGPGTRLLVL.

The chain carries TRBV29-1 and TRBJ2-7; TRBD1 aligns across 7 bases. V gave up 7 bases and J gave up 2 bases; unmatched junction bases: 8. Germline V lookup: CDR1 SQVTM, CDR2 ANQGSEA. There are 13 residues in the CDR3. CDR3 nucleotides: TGCAGCGCTAAAGAGGGACAGACCTACGAGCAGTACTTC. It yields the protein CSAKEGQTYEQYF.

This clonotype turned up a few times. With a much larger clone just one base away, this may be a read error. The CDR3 DNA sequence: TGCGCCAGCAGAGGAGACGAGACCCAGCACTTC. Amino acids: CASRGDETQHF. The chain employs TRBV5-1 and TRBJ2-5; no definite D call. This CDR3 region has 11 residues. The germline V gene encodes CDR1 SGHRS and CDR2 YFSETQ.

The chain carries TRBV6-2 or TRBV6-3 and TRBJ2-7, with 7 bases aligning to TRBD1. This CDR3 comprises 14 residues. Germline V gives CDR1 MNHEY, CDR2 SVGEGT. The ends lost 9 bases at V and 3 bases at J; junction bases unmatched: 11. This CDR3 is CASVPGQKDYEQYF. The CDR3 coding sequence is TGTGCCAGTGTGCCGGGACAGAAAGACTACGAGCAGTACTTC.

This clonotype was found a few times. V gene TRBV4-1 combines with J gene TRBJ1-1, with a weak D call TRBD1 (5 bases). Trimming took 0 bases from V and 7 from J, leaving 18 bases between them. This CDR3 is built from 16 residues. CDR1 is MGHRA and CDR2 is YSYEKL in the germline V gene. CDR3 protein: CASSQETFAADSEAFF. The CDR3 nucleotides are TGCGCCAGCAGCCAAGAAACATTCGCGGCAGACAGTGAAGCTTTCTTT.

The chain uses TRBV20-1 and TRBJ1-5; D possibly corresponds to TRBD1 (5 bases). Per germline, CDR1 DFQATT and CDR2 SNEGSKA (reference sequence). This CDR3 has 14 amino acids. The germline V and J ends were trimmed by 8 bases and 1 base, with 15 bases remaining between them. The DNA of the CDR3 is TGCAGTAGCAGGGAAGGCACGAGCAATCAGCCCCAGCATTTT. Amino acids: CSSREGTSNQPQHF.

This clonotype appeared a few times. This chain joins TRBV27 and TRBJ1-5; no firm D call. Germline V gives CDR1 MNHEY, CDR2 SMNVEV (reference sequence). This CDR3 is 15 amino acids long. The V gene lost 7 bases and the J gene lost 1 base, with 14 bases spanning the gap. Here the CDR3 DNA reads TGTGCCAGCACCCCTTCGGTAGCGAGCAATCAGCCCCAGCATTTT. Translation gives CASTPSVASNQPQHF.

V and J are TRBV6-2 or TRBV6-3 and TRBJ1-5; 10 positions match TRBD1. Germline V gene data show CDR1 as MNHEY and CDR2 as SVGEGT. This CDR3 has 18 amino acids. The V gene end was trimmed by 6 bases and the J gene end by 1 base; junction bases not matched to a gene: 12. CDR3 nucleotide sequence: TGTGCCAGCAGCAGACAGGGGGCGAGGAGTTCGAGCAATCAGCCCCAGCATTTT. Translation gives CASSRQGARSSSNQPQHF.